The present TCR beta chain was sequenced within a study of patients and donors after allogeneic stem cell transplantation. The CDR3 loop spans 15 amino acids. The V segment lost 3 bases and the J segment 4 bases; nucleotides outside the gene matches: 9. CDR1 is DFQATT and CDR2 is SNEGSKA in the germline V gene (reference sequence). Each CDR3 protein is one row after TCRdb ran MiXCR on the RT-PCR reads. The profile covers around 70,000 distinct CDR3 sequences, with 26% appearing a single time and 26% taken by the ten largest. The TCR originated in a human donor who was either an allogeneic HSCT recipient or a stem cell or donor lymphocyte infusion donor (not recorded which). It is not recorded whose cells these are; they may come from a transplant donor. The sample consisted of blood, either unsorted or a sorted T cell fraction (not recorded which). This chain connects TRBV20-1 to TRBJ2-1; 7 nucleotides match TRBD2. The CDR3 sequence: CSASAGLEQYNEQFF. As DNA, the CDR3 is TGCAGTGCTAGTGCCGGACTAGAGCAGTACAATGAGCAGTTCTTC.